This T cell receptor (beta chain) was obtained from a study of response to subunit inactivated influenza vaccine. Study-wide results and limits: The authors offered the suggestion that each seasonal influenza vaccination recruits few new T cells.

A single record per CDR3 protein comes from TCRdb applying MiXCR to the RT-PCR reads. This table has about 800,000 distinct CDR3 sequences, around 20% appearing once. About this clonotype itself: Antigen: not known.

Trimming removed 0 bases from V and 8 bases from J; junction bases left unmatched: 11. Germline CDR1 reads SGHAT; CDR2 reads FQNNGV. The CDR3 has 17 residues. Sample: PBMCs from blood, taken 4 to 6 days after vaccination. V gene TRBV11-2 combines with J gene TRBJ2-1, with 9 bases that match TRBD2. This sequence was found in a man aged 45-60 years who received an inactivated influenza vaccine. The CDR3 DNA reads TGTGCCAGCAGCTTAGATGGGGCGGGAGGGCCAGTGGATGAGCAGTTCTTC. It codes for CASSLDGAGGPVDEQFF.